This T cell receptor beta chain derives from a study of T cells after yellow fever vaccination. Study as a whole: Fractions of limited cellularity were prepared by means of SMART-Seq v4 Ultra Low Input. Study results and limitations: Across the CD4 and CD8 compartments, a small share of clonotypes was present in both. The bulk population could contribute abundant contaminating clonotypes to FACS-sorted repertoires.

The germline CDR1 and CDR2 sequences are MGHRA and YSYEKL. This CDR3 region has 13 residues. V was trimmed by 0 bases and J by 7 bases, leaving 9 bases between them. With regard to this clonotype: Antigen specificity is unknown.

TCRdb redid the calling of the 5' RACE reads with MiXCR, one entry per CDR3 protein. The sample yields about 580,000 distinct CDR3 sequences, around a sixth seen once. The chain carries TRBV4-1 and TRBJ2-5, with D unclear. The sample was PBMCs, taken around 5 days after the first yellow fever vaccination. This receptor was identified in a man between 18 and 29 years old who received the YFV17D yellow fever vaccine. The CDR3 DNA sequence: TGCGCCAGCAGCCAAGATCATTTGCGGACCCAGTACTTC. Translation gives CASSQDHLRTQYF.